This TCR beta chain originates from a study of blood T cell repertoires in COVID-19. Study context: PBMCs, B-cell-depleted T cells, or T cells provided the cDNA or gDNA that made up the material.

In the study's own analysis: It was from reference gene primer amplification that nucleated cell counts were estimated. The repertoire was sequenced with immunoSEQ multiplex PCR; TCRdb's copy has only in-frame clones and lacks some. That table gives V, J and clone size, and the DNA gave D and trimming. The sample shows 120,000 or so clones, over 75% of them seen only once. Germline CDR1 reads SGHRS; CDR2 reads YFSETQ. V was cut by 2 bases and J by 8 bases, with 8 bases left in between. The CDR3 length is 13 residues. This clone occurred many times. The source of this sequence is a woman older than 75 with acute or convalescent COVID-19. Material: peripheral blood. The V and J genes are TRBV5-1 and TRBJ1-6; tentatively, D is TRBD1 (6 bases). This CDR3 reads CASSFNRDSPLHF. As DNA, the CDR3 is TGCGCCAGCAGCTTCAACAGGGATTCACCCCTCCACTTT. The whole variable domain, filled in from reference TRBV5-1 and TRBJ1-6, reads KAGVTQTPRYLIKTRGQQVTLSCSPISGHRSVSWYQQTPGQGLQFLFEYFSETQRNKGNFPGRFSGRQFSNSRSEMNVSTLELGDSALYLCASSFNRDSPLHFGNGTRLTVT.